This T cell receptor beta chain was captured by sequencing in a study of control samples from healthy donors and cancer patients. V lost 4 bases to trimming and J lost 2 bases; unmatched junction nucleotides: 5. Germline V gene sequence: CDR1 SGHRS, CDR2 YFSETQ. The CDR3 extends over 15 amino acids. TCRdb's copy holds only in-frame clones and misses some; the assay was immunoSEQ multiplex PCR. Of about 150,000 clones in the sample, 85% to 95% are singletons; the top ten hold approximately 1.5%. This clone was picked up one time. Input material: blood. This receptor was obtained from a woman under 30 in good health. The chain combines TRBV5-1 with TRBJ1-3, with 8 bases lining up with TRBD1. CDR3 amino acids: CASSSTTGAGNTIYF. The CDR3 nucleotides read TGCGCCAGCAGCAGCACGACAGGGGCTGGAAACACCATATATTTT.